A single sample is the source of the 24 T cell receptor beta chains below, sequenced in a study of breast tumors, draining lymph nodes, adjacent tissues. Samples came from axillary lymph nodes draining the breast cancer. In TCRdb, the multiplex PCR reads were re-called with MiXCR into one record per CDR3 protein. The data show about 270,000 distinct CDR3 sequences, about 30% seen once. Sequencing input: axillary lymph node tissue. The receptors shown here come from a female donor with breast cancer. Some clones in this sample may be carry-over from other donors' samples.

As regards this clonotype: A much more abundant neighbour one base away suggests this may be a read error. The rearrangement links TRBV9 to TRBJ2-2, with D perhaps assigned TRBD1 or TRBD2 (5 bases each). Germline lookup yields CDR1 SGDLS and CDR2 YYNGEE. The CDR3 sequence is 16 residues long. Trimming pared 5 bases from V and 1 base from J, leaving 15 bases between. The CDR3 region has the DNA TGTGCCAGCAGGTCACGGGACGAACAGAACACCGGGGAGCTGTTTTTT. This gives the protein CASRSRDEQNTGELFF.

This clonotype showed up many times. This chain joins TRBV2 and TRBJ1-2, with D perhaps matching TRBD1 (5 bases). There are 14 residues in the CDR3. Germline V lookup: CDR1 SNHLY, CDR2 FYNNEI. Trimming pared 5 bases from V and 2 bases from J, leaving 12 bases between. The chain's CDR3 is CASSSGTANYGYTF. CDR3 DNA: TGTGCCAGCAGTTCGGGGACGGCCAACTATGGCTACACCTTC.

This clonotype was seen a handful of times. The V gene is TRBV4-2, the J gene TRBJ2-5; D perhaps matches TRBD2 (7 bases). V was trimmed by 0 bases and J by 2 bases, leaving 16 bases between them. Germline V CDR1 and CDR2: LGHNA, YNFKEQ. This CDR3 region has 17 residues. Here the CDR3 DNA reads TGTGCCAGCAGCCAAGACACGAAGGGGGGGGGGCAAGAGACCCAGTACTTC. Its protein is CASSQDTKGGGQETQYF.

This clonotype was seen ten or more times. This chain joins TRBV5-1 and TRBJ1-4; TRBD1 aligns across 7 bases. This CDR3 is built from 14 residues. Germline assignment: CDR1 SGHRS and CDR2 YFSETQ. After removal of 3 bases from V and 4 bases from J, the junction contained 3 bases not matched to a gene. The CDR3 sequence: CASSWDSFNEKLFF. DNA of the CDR3: TGCGCCAGCAGCTGGGACAGTTTTAATGAAAAACTGTTTTTT.

This clonotype was detected many times. The chain carries TRBV10-3 and TRBJ2-7; D call uncertain. Trimming took off 3 bases at V and 3 bases at J, with 6 bases between the two ends. CDR1 and CDR2 (germline): ENHRY, SYGVKD. The CDR3 is 12 residues long. DNA for the CDR3: TGTGCCATCAGTGAACAAGGCTACGAGCAGTACTTC. Translated: CAISEQGYEQYF.

As regards this clonotype: A single base separates this from a much larger clone, so it may be a read error. The rearrangement uses TRBV5-1 and TRBJ2-2; TRBD2 matches 7 bases. The germline V gene encodes CDR1 SGHRS and CDR2 YFSETQ. CDR3 length: 18 amino acids. The trim removed 3 bases at V and 3 bases at J, leaving 14 bases unmatched. CDR3 DNA sequence: TGCGCCAGCAGCTCAGGGTTAGCGGGTCCGGCGCACACCGGGGAGCTGTTTTTT. This gives the protein CASSSGLAGPAHTGELFF. The variable domain in full, completed from reference TRBV5-1 and TRBJ2-2, reads KAGVTQTPRYLIKTRGQQVTLSCSPISGHRSVSWYQQTPGQGLQFLFEYFSETQRNKGNFPGRFSGRQFSNSRSEMNVSTLELGDSALYLCASSSGLAGPAHTGELFFGEGSRLTVL.

This clonotype was detected a few times. A much larger clone lies one base from this, so it may be a read error. No conserved phenylalanine or tryptophan ends this CDR3, so it is likely a read error. The chain has TRBV15 and TRBJ2-5; D call uncertain. The V end lost 0 bases, the J end lost 0 bases, and 14 bases lay between the germline ends. Germline CDR1 is LNHNV and CDR2 is YYDKDF (reference sequence). The CDR3 extends over 17 amino acids. CDR3 bases: TGTGCCACCAGCAGAGATTCGGCAGGCGTCCACCAAGAGACCCAGTACCTC. This sequence encodes CATSRDSAGVHQETQYL.

Here the CDR3 DNA reads TGTGCCAGCAGTTGCGGCCTTAGGACTAGCGGGATTGGAAGCTCCTACGAGCAGTACTTC. Translating gives CASSCGLRTSGIGSSYEQYF. The J gene is TRBJ2-7, the V gene TRBV12-3 or TRBV12-4, with TRBD2 matching 12 bases. V shed 4 bases, J shed 0 bases, and the junction held 16 bases outside the gene matches. The length of the CDR3 is 20 residues.

This clonotype was seen a few times. The CDR3 sequence: CASSLDDRDTEAFF. The CDR3 DNA reads TGTGCCAGCAGCTTAGACGACAGGGACACTGAAGCTTTCTTT. The chain combines TRBV7-2 with TRBJ1-1; 7 nucleotides agree with TRBD1. Germline CDR1 and CDR2: SGHTA and FQGNSA. The V and J ends lost 1 base and 3 bases, in that order; junction bases with no gene match: 2. The CDR3 runs 14 residues.

Comment on this clonotype: The conserved closing phenylalanine or tryptophan is absent in this CDR3, likely reflecting a read error. The chain joins TRBV5-1 to TRBJ2-1; 13 bases are shared with TRBD2. This CDR3 has 15 residues. Germline CDR1 SGHRS, CDR2 YFSETQ. Trimming took 0 bases from V and 11 from J; bases not matched to a gene: 5. CDR3 bases: TGCGCCAGCAGCTTGGGGACTAGCGGGAGCCAACAGCAGTTCTAC. Translated: CASSLGTSGSQQQFY.

In the case of this clonotype: The junction differs from germline at one of its ends, possibly a read error. The chain employs TRBV11-3 and TRBJ1-4, with a possible D match to TRBD1 (5 bases). Germline values: CDR1 SGHNT, CDR2 YENEEA. The CDR3 is 15 amino acids. The CDR3 here is CASSLEGGTNEKLFF. Written as DNA, the CDR3 is TGTGCCAGCAGCTTAGAGGGGGGGACTAATGAAAAATTGTTTTTT. Full variable domain (remainder filled in from reference TRBV11-3 and TRBJ1-4): EAGVVQSPRYKIIEKKQPVAFWCNPISGHNTLYWYLQNLGQGPELLIRYENEEAVDDSQLPKDRFSAERLKGVDSTLKIQPAELGDSAVYLCASSLEGGTNEKLFFGSGTQLSVL.

This clonotype was seen ten or more times. This chain connects TRBV4-1 to TRBJ2-5; TRBD1 is a possible D gene (5 bases). The CDR3 covers 16 residues. Germline loops: CDR1 MGHRA, CDR2 YSYEKL. Deletions cut 0 bases from V and 2 bases from J, with 13 bases between. For the CDR3, the DNA is TGCGCCAGCAGCCAAGATCCACAGGCGTATCAAGAGACCCAGTACTTC. This translates into CASSQDPQAYQETQYF.

The CDR3 DNA reads TGCGCCAGCTCTGGGAAGGGGGGGGCCGCACAAGAGACCCAGTACTTC. It yields the protein CASSGKGGAAQETQYF. The V gene is TRBV10-2, the J gene TRBJ2-5, with D tentatively TRBD2 (7 bases). Germline V lookup: CDR1 WSHSY, CDR2 SAAADI. V lost 8 bases to trimming and J lost 2 bases, with 21 bases between them. The CDR3 runs to 16 residues.

At least ten counts were recorded for this clonotype. V and J are TRBV6-5 and TRBJ1-5; unclear D gene. V was shortened by 2 bases and J by 3 bases, with 5 bases between the two germline ends. Germline V gene data show CDR1 as MNHEY and CDR2 as SVGAGI. CDR3 length: 13 amino acids. The CDR3 DNA reads as TGTGCCAGCAGTTACGGTCCCAATCAGCCCCAGCATTTT. Protein: CASSYGPNQPQHF.

This clonotype was detected a few times. This could be a read error, since a much larger clone is one nucleotide away. This chain joins TRBV20-1 and TRBJ2-7, with D perhaps matching TRBD2 (7 bases). Trimming shortened V by 3 bases and J by 6 bases, and 18 bases separated the two germline ends. Germline CDR1 is DFQATT and CDR2 is SNEGSKA (reference sequence). This CDR3 region has 14 residues. The DNA for the CDR3 is TGCAGTGCTAGGCTGGGGGGGGCGCACTCCGAGCAGTACTTC. Encoded protein: CSARLGGAHSEQYF.

Ten or more counts support this clonotype. CDR3 DNA sequence: TGCGCCAGCAGCTTGGATGGGGGAAGTTCACCCCTCCACTTT. This encodes CASSLDGGSSPLHF. The chain has TRBV5-1 and TRBJ1-6; D possibly corresponds to TRBD1 (5 bases). Germline CDR1 reads SGHRS; CDR2 reads YFSETQ. Trimming took 0 bases from V and 9 from J, leaving 10 bases between them. This CDR3 has 14 residues.

This clonotype came up many times. The rearrangement links TRBV9 to TRBJ2-3, with D unclear. CDR3 length equals 14 residues. Trimming left V 0 bases short and J 0 bases short, with 5 bases between. The germline CDR1 and CDR2 sequences are SGDLS and YYNGEE. Here the CDR3 reads CASSVVPSTDTQYF. CDR3 nucleotide sequence: TGTGCCAGCAGCGTAGTTCCTAGCACAGATACGCAGTATTTT.

In this sample, this clonotype turned up a few times. The chain couples TRBV3-1 to TRBJ2-1; 11 bases match TRBD2. The J segment lost 7 bases and the V segment lost 1 base, leaving 3 bases of the junction unmatched. The germline V gene encodes CDR1 LGHDT and CDR2 YNNKEL (reference sequence). The CDR3 consists of 15 residues. The CDR3 loop reads CASSQGWTSGNEQFF. The CDR3 DNA reads TGTGCCAGCAGCCAAGGGTGGACTAGCGGGAATGAGCAGTTCTTC.

This clonotype was counted many times. The chain employs TRBV19 and TRBJ2-5, with D possibly TRBD1 on 5 matching bases. The germline gives CDR1 LNHDA, CDR2 SQIVND (reference sequence). The germline V and J ends were trimmed by 3 bases and 5 bases, with 10 bases remaining between them. This CDR3 contains 13 residues. CDR3 nucleotides: TGTGCCAGTAGTATGGGGCACAGGGAGACCCAGTACTTC. It is translated as CASSMGHRETQYF.

V gene TRBV12-3 or TRBV12-4 combines with J gene TRBJ2-1; TRBD2 aligns across 10 bases. The CDR3 consists of 15 residues. Unmatched junction bases numbered 5, after V lost 5 bases and J lost 4 bases. The CDR3 nucleotides read TGTGCCAGCAGTACTAGCGGGACTCCTTACAATGAGCAGTTCTTC. Residues: CASSTSGTPYNEQFF.

This clonotype showed up just a few times. This chain connects TRBV19 to TRBJ2-7, with a tentative D call TRBD2 (6 bases). Per germline, CDR1 LNHDA and CDR2 SQIVND (reference sequence). CDR3 length: 14 amino acids. The ends were cut back, 0 bases at V and 3 bases at J, with 9 bases in the middle. The CDR3 sequence is CASSIDGTLYEQYF. CDR3 nucleotides: TGTGCCAGTAGTATAGACGGGACTCTCTACGAGCAGTACTTC.

Concerning this clonotype itself: This may be a read error: a much more frequent sequence differs by one nucleotide. V is TRBV7-6 and J is TRBJ2-7; no definite D call. The CDR3 totals 13 residues. The V gene lost 4 bases and the J gene lost 6 bases, with 13 bases spanning the gap. The germline CDR1 and CDR2 sequences are SGHVS and FNYEAQ. CDR3: CASSSFTRSEQYF. Written as DNA, the CDR3 is TGTGCCAGCAGCTCATTCACGCGGAGCGAGCAGTACTTC.

This clonotype was counted ten times or more. The chain is built from TRBV4-3 and TRBJ2-2; D is undetermined. Per the germline V gene, CDR1 is LGHNA and CDR2 is YSLEER. The CDR3 length is 13 residues. V was trimmed by 1 base and J by 5 bases, leaving 5 bases between them. CDR3 amino acids: CASSQVSTGELFF. Written as DNA, the CDR3 is TGCGCCAGCAGCCAAGTCTCGACCGGGGAGCTGTTTTTT.

This clonotype was picked up a small number of times. The rearrangement joins TRBV6-1 to TRBJ2-5, with no clear D. V gave up 5 bases and J gave up 4 bases, with 14 bases separating them. The CDR3 spans 14 residues. Germline-derived CDR1 and CDR2 are MNHNS and SASEGT. CDR3: CASSLRSLSETQYF. CDR3 sequence (DNA): TGTGCCAGCAGTCTTCGCAGCCTTTCAGAGACCCAGTACTTC.